The TCR beta chain under discussion was sequenced for a study of blood T cell repertoires in COVID-19. On the study more broadly: The United States, Italy and Spain were the sources of the acute and convalescent COVID-19 samples. PBMCs, B-cell-depleted T cells, or T cells provided the cDNA or gDNA that made up the material.

V gave up 2 bases and J gave up 2 bases, with 9 bases separating them. CDR3 length: 14 residues. Germline-derived CDR1 and CDR2 are SGHTA and FQGNSA. As processed by the authors: Amplification of reference gene primers was used by the study to estimate nucleated cell counts. Sequencing was performed with immunoSEQ multiplex PCR; in TCRdb, only in-frame clones are kept and a portion is missing. D and trimming come from the DNA, and the V and J calls and clone size come from that table. The table lists almost 300,000 clones, 89% of them singletons. It was during active infection that Seattle patients were enrolled and then longitudinally followed.

This TCR was sampled from a woman aged 30 to 39 with COVID-19, enrolled during active disease. What was sequenced was peripheral blood. The chain uses TRBV7-2 and TRBJ1-1; no definite D call. The CDR3 nucleotides are TGTGCCAGCAGCTTATTACTCCTTAACACTGAAGCTTTCTTT. Translating it yields CASSLLLLNTEAFF.